Presented here are 27 T cell receptor beta chains from one specimen sequenced in a study of cytomegalovirus exposure and HLA in healthy donors. The PCR was carried out with 60 Vbeta primers and 13 Jbeta primers. Data came from immunoSEQ multiplex PCR; TCRdb stores just in-frame clones and leaves some out. Altogether 80,000 to 100,000 clones are present, around 82% being singletons, with the ten largest covering roughly 3.2%. Sequencing input: PBMCs. Receptors were obtained from a man between 35 and 55 years old in good health and CMV-seronegative.

This chain links TRBV7-9 with TRBJ2-3, with 7 bases matching TRBD1. The CDR3 has 14 residues. Trimming removed 5 bases from V and 4 bases from J; junction bases left unmatched: 6. Germline CDR1 is SEHNR and CDR2 is FQNEAQ (reference sequence). CDR3 DNA: TGTGCCAGCAGCCCCGACAGGGATGCAGATACGCAGTATTTT. This sequence encodes CASSPDRDADTQYF.

Comments on this clone: This likely came from a read error, as a far larger clone is one base away. Distinct nucleotide sequences in the sample also encode this CDR3. The CDR3 protein is CASREEGAWNTIYF. The CDR3, as DNA: TGTGCCAGCAGAGAAGAGGGGGCATGGAACACCATATATTTC. The chain recombines TRBV25-1 with TRBJ1-3; 7 positions match TRBD1. The CDR3 extends over 14 amino acids. Germline values: CDR1 MGHDK, CDR2 SYGVNS.

The chain joins TRBV7-8 to TRBJ2-1; 7 bases match TRBD1. After removal of 4 bases from V and 5 bases from J, the junction contained 8 bases not matched to a gene. Per germline, CDR1 SGHVS and CDR2 FQNEAQ. The CDR3 is 15 amino acids. The CDR3, as DNA: TGTGCCAGCAGCTCGAGGGACAGAAGGAACAATGAGCAGTTCTTC. Translated: CASSSRDRRNNEQFF.

The J gene is TRBJ2-1, the V gene TRBV27; 14 positions agree with TRBD2. CDR3 length equals 17 residues. Losses at the gene ends were 6 bases for V and 8 bases for J; bases not matched to a gene: 12. Per the germline V gene, CDR1 is MNHEY and CDR2 is SMNVEV (reference sequence). The CDR3 region has the DNA TGTGCCAGCAGCTATCTTGGGACTAGCGGGAGATGGGATGAGCAGTTCTTC. Its protein product is CASSYLGTSGRWDEQFF.

This clone occurred a few times. The chain employs TRBV19 and TRBJ1-2; D is unresolved. Trimming shortened V by 3 bases and J by 8 bases, and 10 bases separated the two germline ends. Germline CDR1 LNHDA, CDR2 SQIVND (reference sequence). CDR3 length: 12 residues. CDR3 in DNA: TGTGCCAGTAGTATGAGGGCCCAGGGCTACACCTTC. Its protein is CASSMRAQGYTF. Combining the CDR3 with reference TRBV19 and TRBJ1-2 gives the whole variable domain DGGITQSPKYLFRKEGQNVTLSCEQNLNHDAMYWYRQDPGQGLRLIYYSQIVNDFQKGDIAEGYSVSREKKESFPLTVTSAQKNPTAFYLCASSMRAQGYTFGSGTRLTVV.

In this sample, this clone turned up a few times. V is TRBV5-1 and J is TRBJ1-5, with 9 bases that match TRBD1. The CDR3 is 15 residues long. J was trimmed by 1 base and V by 8 bases; bases with no gene match: 7. Germline V CDR1 and CDR2: SGHRS, YFSETQ. DNA of the CDR3: TGCGCCAGTAGACCGGGACAGGGAAGCAATCAGCCCCAGCATTTT. This translates into CASRPGQGSNQPQHF.

V usage is TRBV15 and J usage is TRBJ2-2; 8 bases are a match to TRBD1. The V gene end was trimmed by 1 base and the J gene end by 9 bases; junction bases not matched to a gene: 4. The CDR3 runs 14 residues. The germline V gene encodes CDR1 LNHNV and CDR2 YYDKDF (reference sequence). CDR3 sequence: CATSRGQGSWELFF. CDR3 DNA sequence: TGTGCCACCAGCAGAGGACAGGGGTCCTGGGAGCTGTTTTTT.

The chain combines TRBV18 with TRBJ1-1; perhaps TRBD1 as D (6 bases). The V and J ends lost 3 bases and 5 bases respectively, with 10 bases between them. Germline V gives CDR1 KGHSH, CDR2 LQKENI. The CDR3 is made up of 13 amino acids. The CDR3 sequence is CASSPQRGTEAFF. The CDR3, as DNA: TGTGCCAGCTCACCCCAGAGGGGGACTGAAGCTTTCTTT.

The V gene is TRBV7-9, the J gene TRBJ1-6; 9 bases are a match to TRBD1. Germline-derived CDR1 and CDR2 are SEHNR and FQNEAQ (reference sequence). This CDR3 is 15 amino acids long. The trim removed 6 bases at V and 10 bases at J, leaving 10 bases unmatched. The CDR3 region has the DNA TGTGCCAGCAGTTCCCCAACAGGGGGCGGCTCACCCCTCCACTTT. Amino acids: CASSSPTGGGSPLHF.

The chain combines TRBV19 with TRBJ1-5; 9 positions match TRBD1. The CDR3 runs 17 residues. The V segment lost 8 bases and the J segment 7 bases; nucleotides outside the gene matches: 18. Germline loops: CDR1 LNHDA, CDR2 SQIVND (reference sequence). The CDR3 is CASQDRKQGAARQPQHF. CDR3 DNA: TGTGCCAGTCAAGATAGAAAACAGGGGGCGGCCCGGCAGCCCCAGCATTTT.

This chain connects TRBV6-1 to TRBJ2-1; 14 nucleotides align to TRBD2. The germline CDR1 and CDR2 sequences are MNHNS and SASEGT. The CDR3 runs 14 residues. The J segment lost 10 bases and the V segment lost 7 bases, leaving 6 bases of the junction unmatched. CDR3 loop: CASKGLAGDSEQFF. The CDR3 nucleotides are TGTGCCAGCAAGGGACTAGCGGGAGATAGCGAGCAGTTCTTC.

About this clone itself: Within the sample, other DNA sequences also encode this same CDR3. This sequence joins TRBV7-3 and TRBJ2-3, with 7 bases that match TRBD1. CDR3 length: 15 amino acids. V trimming: 6 bases; J trimming: 2 bases; junction bases outside the gene matches: 8. Per the germline V gene, CDR1 is SGHTA and CDR2 is FQGTGA. The CDR3 spells CASSSQGVPTDTQYF. The CDR3, as DNA: TGTGCCAGCAGTTCCCAGGGGGTGCCCACAGATACGCAGTATTTT.

The chain employs TRBV30 and TRBJ2-3; 11 nucleotides align to TRBD2. Germline CDR1 GTSNPN, CDR2 SVGIG (reference sequence). The CDR3 is 16 amino acids. Unmatched junction bases numbered 6, after V lost 2 bases and J lost 2 bases. As DNA, the CDR3 is TGTGCCTGGAGTTCCGGGACTAGCGGATTCACAGATACGCAGTATTTT. The encoded protein is CAWSSGTSGFTDTQYF.

This clone occurred a few times. The chain has TRBV7-9 and TRBJ2-7; 9 bases map to TRBD1. V was pared by 1 base and J by 5 bases, with 3 bases of the junction left unmatched. This CDR3 is built from 14 residues. Germline V CDR1 and CDR2: SEHNR, FQNEAQ (reference sequence). The CDR3 protein is CASSLGDRAHEQYF. In nucleotides, the CDR3 is TGTGCCAGCAGCTTAGGGGACAGGGCGCACGAGCAGTACTTC.

The chain is built from TRBV11-2 and TRBJ2-3; a weak D match, TRBD2 (6 bases). CDR1 SGHAT and CDR2 FQNNGV come from the germline V gene. The CDR3 has 17 amino acids. V was clipped by 1 base and J by 1 base, with 15 bases between them. CDR3 sequence (DNA): TGTGCCAGCAGCTTAGTCGGTTCAGCGGGCGGCACAGATACGCAGTATTTT. This gives the protein CASSLVGSAGGTDTQYF.

The table lists this clone with a count of one. The V call is TRBV9, the J call TRBJ2-3; 7 nucleotides align to TRBD2. Per the germline V gene, CDR1 is SGDLS and CDR2 is YYNGEE. The CDR3 runs to 16 residues. The ends lost 6 bases at V and 0 bases at J; junction bases unmatched: 10. The CDR3 loop is CASTRFSSGSTDTQYF. CDR3 DNA sequence: TGTGCCAGCACCCGGTTCTCTAGCGGAAGCACAGATACGCAGTATTTT.

Worth noting for this clone: The junction does not match germline at one end; this may be a read error. Other DNA sequences in the same sample also yield this CDR3. This chain joins TRBV2 and TRBJ1-1; 9 bases are shared with TRBD1. Germline-derived CDR1 and CDR2 are SNHLY and FYNNEI. The CDR3 spans 19 residues. CDR3 nucleotides: TGCGCCAGCAAAGGCGGAACAGGGGGCCTAGACCTAATGAACACTGAAGCTTTCTTT. This encodes CASKGGTGGLDLMNTEAFF. The complete variable domain, with remaining parts taken from reference TRBV2 and TRBJ1-1, reads EPEVTQTPSHQVTQMGQEVILRCVPISNHLYFYWYRQILGQKVEFLVSFYNNEISEKSEIFDDQFSVERPDGSNFTLKIRSTKLEDSAMYFCASKGGTGGLDLMNTEAFFGQGTRLTVV.

The chain combines TRBV18 with TRBJ1-1; D might be TRBD1 (5 bases). The V end was cut by 3 bases, the J end by 5 bases, with 13 bases between. Germline CDR1 and CDR2: KGHSH and LQKENI. CDR3 size: 14 residues. CDR3 region: CASSPSGMWTEAFF. CDR3 in DNA: TGTGCCAGCTCACCGTCAGGGATGTGGACTGAAGCTTTCTTT.

In nucleotides, the CDR3 is TGTGCCAGCGGATCAACAGCCGGGATCCCGTACAATGAGCAGTTCTTC. This codes for CASGSTAGIPYNEQFF. The genes are TRBV28 and TRBJ2-1, with TRBD2 as a possible D gene (5 bases). Germline CDR1 reads MDHEN; CDR2 reads SYDVKM. CDR3 size: 16 residues. Deletions cut 8 bases from V and 4 bases from J, with 21 bases between. The full variable domain, in which reference TRBV28 and TRBJ2-1 provide the parts outside the CDR3, is DVKVTQSSRYLVKRTGEKVFLECVQDMDHENMFWYRQDPGLGLRLIYFSYDVKMKEKGDIPEGYSVSREKKERFSLILESASTNQTSMYLCASGSTAGIPYNEQFFGPGTRLTVL.

The chain employs TRBV15 and TRBJ2-7; D perhaps matches TRBD1 (5 bases). The CDR3 has 14 amino acids. Germline V gives CDR1 LNHNV, CDR2 YYDKDF (reference sequence). Trimming shortened V by 5 bases and J by 7 bases, and 18 bases separated the two germline ends. The CDR3 DNA is TGTGCCACCAGCGAAGGGGCTCCCCGACTGGAGCAGTACTTC. Its protein product is CATSEGAPRLEQYF.

V and J are TRBV9 and TRBJ2-5; 9 bases line up with TRBD1. J was trimmed by 2 bases and V by 0 bases; bases with no gene match: 2. The CDR3 consists of 15 residues. Germline CDR1 SGDLS, CDR2 YYNGEE. For the CDR3, the DNA is TGTGCCAGCAGCGTAGACAGGGGGCGACAAGAGACCCAGTACTTC. It codes for CASSVDRGRQETQYF.

This clone was counted only a few times. This rearrangement joins TRBV5-4 to TRBJ1-6; TRBD1 might be the D (6 bases). The germline CDR1 and CDR2 sequences are SGHNT and YYREEE (reference sequence). The ends were cut back, 3 bases at V and 0 bases at J, with 10 bases in the middle. The CDR3 has 16 residues. The CDR3 loop reads CASSSTGLSYNSPLHF. The CDR3 DNA reads as TGTGCCAGCAGCTCTACAGGGCTCTCCTATAATTCACCCCTCCACTTT.

The genes are TRBV10-3 and TRBJ1-5; 7 nucleotides agree with TRBD1. The germline CDR1 and CDR2 sequences are ENHRY and SYGVKD. Losses at the gene ends were 1 base for V and 4 bases for J; bases not matched to a gene: 4. This CDR3 region has 15 residues. CDR3 nucleotide sequence: TGTGCCATCAGTGAGTGGGACAGCAGAAATCAGCCCCAGCATTTT. Translation: CAISEWDSRNQPQHF.

The rearrangement joins TRBV15 to TRBJ1-5, with D possibly matching TRBD1 (6 bases). The germline V gene encodes CDR1 LNHNV and CDR2 YYDKDF (reference sequence). The CDR3 sequence is 14 residues long. Deletions cut 5 bases from V and 5 bases from J, with 13 bases between. CDR3 amino acids: CATSFSGDHQPQHF. Here the CDR3 DNA reads TGTGCCACCAGCTTTTCAGGGGACCATCAGCCCCAGCATTTT.

The V and J genes are TRBV4-2 and TRBJ2-5, with D unclear. CDR3 length: 17 amino acids. V was shortened by 0 bases and J by 5 bases, with 19 bases between the two germline ends. Germline CDR1 reads LGHNA; CDR2 reads YNFKEQ. The CDR3 is CASSQEFGQLPRETQYF. The CDR3 DNA sequence: TGTGCCAGCAGCCAAGAATTTGGTCAACTACCGAGGGAGACCCAGTACTTC.

The chain carries TRBV2 and TRBJ2-7; 10 bases fit TRBD2. The V segment lost 6 bases and the J segment 0 bases; nucleotides outside the gene matches: 5. CDR1 is SNHLY, CDR2 FYNNEI, per germline. The CDR3 is 15 residues long. This CDR3 is CASRALAGFSYEQYF. In nucleotides, the CDR3 is TGTGCCAGCAGGGCACTAGCGGGGTTCTCCTACGAGCAGTACTTC.

The chain has TRBV6-5 and TRBJ1-1; 10 nucleotides align to TRBD1. Trimming took 6 bases from V and 4 from J; bases not matched to a gene: 5. CDR1 is MNHEY and CDR2 is SVGAGI in the germline V gene. The CDR3 contains 14 residues. CDR3 residues: CASREDRGVTEAFF. The CDR3 DNA reads as TGTGCCAGCAGGGAGGACAGGGGGGTCACTGAAGCTTTCTTT.